This T cell receptor (beta chain) emerged from a study of regulatory T cells in long-lasting Graves disease. Study background: Antithyroid drug use was under 3 months in newly diagnosed Graves' patients. Overall study results and limits: Favored gene segments in persistent disease were TRBV28, TRBJ1-2 and TRBJ2-5.

Sample time point: newly diagnosed GD, antithyroid drugs for less than 3 months. With RNA extracted from PBMCs as input, the TCR library was made. The CDR3 totals 13 residues. CDR1 is DFQATT, CDR2 SNEGSKA, per germline (reference sequence). A remark on this clonotype: The target antigen is unknown. A read error is possible here, since a much larger clone lies one base away.

CDR3 regions were amplified by Arm-PCR using iRepertoire HTBI primers to build TCR beta libraries. Each CDR3 protein is one row after TCRdb ran MiXCR on the multiplex PCR reads. The profile covers 530,000 or so distinct CDR3 sequences, with about 14% appearing a single time and 8.5% to 10% taken by the ten largest. The data were also submitted as part of a second study, on T cells in Graves' hyperthyroidism and ophthalmopathy.

The clonotype was recovered from a man younger than 45 with Graves disease. The chain carries TRBV20-1 and TRBJ1-1, with 8 bases that match TRBD1. The specimen was peripheral blood mononuclear cells (PBMCs), collected at new diagnosis, from a patient treated with antithyroid drugs. This CDR3 is CSAVGQGVTEVFF. The CDR3 region has the DNA TGCAGTGCTGTCGGACAGGGAGTCACTGAAGTTTTCTTT.